The present TCR beta chain was sequenced within a study of neurological immune-mediated disorders. As for the cDNA, it was generated by 5'RACE with 10-nucleotide random UMIs. Over 170 million TCR-beta sequences from 15-18 subjects came out of each sequencing run. Each CDR3 protein gets one entry after TCRdb re-called the 5' RACE reads with MiXCR. The table lists 45,000 to 70,000 distinct CDR3 sequences, more than 4% of them singletons. Germline-derived CDR1 and CDR2 are SGHDN and FVKESK. There are 14 residues in the CDR3. The ends were cut back, 3 bases at V and 4 bases at J, with 12 bases in the middle. The table lists this clonotype with many counts.

The sequenced sample consisted of PBMCs. The chain employs TRBV14 and TRBJ2-5; maybe TRBD1 (6 bases). This TCR came from a man in his forties or fifties with multiple sclerosis. The CDR3 loop reads CASSQRQVGETQYF. The CDR3 DNA sequence: TGTGCCAGCAGCCAGCGACAGGTCGGAGAGACCCAGTACTTC. The whole variable domain, remainder taken from reference TRBV14 and TRBJ2-5, is EAGVTQFPSHSVIEKGQTVTLRCDPISGHDNLYWYRRVMGKEIKFLLHFVKESKQDESGMPNNRFLAERTGGTYSTLKVQPAELEDSGVYFCASSQRQVGETQYFGPGTRLLVL.